This entry lists 23 T cell receptor beta chains sequenced from one sample in a study of OX40 agonist ivuxolimab in advanced cancers. Libraries were prepared by immunoSEQ multiplex PCR; TCRdb keeps only in-frame clonotypes and omits some of them. Counted here are 20,000 to 25,000 clones, around 83% occurring once; the ten biggest clones make up around 29%. Material: CD4+ or CD8+ T cells sorted from blood, obtained in a trial of the OX40 agonist ivuxolimab. These receptors all come from an adult with an advanced solid tumor such as melanoma, head and neck, liver or kidney cancer.

This clone has only a few counts. The V and J genes are TRBV11-2 and TRBJ2-7; either TRBD1 or TRBD2 may fit D (5 bases each). V was cut by 1 base and J by 1 base, with 11 bases left in between. The germline V gene encodes CDR1 SGHAT and CDR2 FQNNGV. The CDR3 covers 15 residues. The CDR3 coding sequence is TGTGCCAGCAGCTTAGTCGGGACGGCTTCCTACGAGCAGTACTTC. This encodes CASSLVGTASYEQYF.

A note on this clone: The identical CDR3 is also encoded by other nucleotide sequences in the sample. This chain links TRBV9 with TRBJ2-3; D is unresolved. The V end was cut by 0 bases, the J end by 1 base, with 3 bases between. Germline loops: CDR1 SGDLS, CDR2 YYNGEE. The CDR3 totals 13 residues. In nucleotides, the CDR3 is TGTGCCAGCAGCGTAGCTGGCACAGATACGCAGTATTTT. It encodes CASSVAGTDTQYF.

This chain uses TRBV5-6 with TRBJ2-3; 7 nucleotides align to TRBD2. CDR1 is SGHDT, CDR2 YYEEEE, per germline. CDR3 size: 15 residues. The J segment lost 0 bases and the V segment lost 0 bases, leaving 1 base of the junction unmatched. CDR3 DNA: TGTGCCAGCAGCTTGGAGACTAGCAGCACAGATACGCAGTATTTT. It encodes CASSLETSSTDTQYF.

The rearrangement links TRBV14 to TRBJ2-5; TRBD2 agrees at 11 bases. V lost 4 bases, J lost 5 bases, and 12 bases stayed unmatched. The CDR3 is made up of 17 amino acids. Germline V CDR1 and CDR2: SGHDN, FVKESK. The CDR3 DNA follows: TGTGCCAGCAGCCCGATAGAACTAGCGGGAGCTTTGGAGACCCAGTACTTC. Amino acid sequence: CASSPIELAGALETQYF. Filled out from reference TRBV14 and TRBJ2-5, the complete variable domain reads EAGVTQFPSHSVIEKGQTVTLRCDPISGHDNLYWYRRVMGKEIKFLLHFVKESKQDESGMPNNRFLAERTGGTYSTLKVQPAELEDSGVYFCASSPIELAGALETQYFGPGTRLLVL.

This rearrangement joins TRBV11-2 to TRBJ2-6; 8 bases agree with TRBD1. The CDR3 length is 16 residues. Germline-derived CDR1 and CDR2 are SGHAT and FQNNGV. V shed 5 bases and J 2 bases; nucleotides not matched to a gene: 5. The CDR3 loop reads CASSVGTGPGANVLTF. CDR3 coding DNA: TGTGCCAGCAGCGTCGGGACAGGCCCTGGGGCCAACGTCCTGACTTTC.

J is TRBJ2-4 and V is TRBV13; 9 bases match TRBD1. The CDR3 sequence is 15 residues long. The junction had 6 bases not matched to a gene; V was cut back by 6 bases and J by 3 bases. CDR1 and CDR2 (germline): PRHDT, FYEKMQ (reference sequence). The CDR3 DNA is TGTGCCAGCAGGGAACAGGGGGCTGGCAAAAACATTCAGTACTTC. This gives the protein CASREQGAGKNIQYF. Combining the CDR3 with reference TRBV13 and TRBJ2-4 gives the whole variable domain AAGVIQSPRHLIKEKRETATLKCYPIPRHDTVYWYQQGPGQDPQFLISFYEKMQSDKGSIPDRFSAQQFSDYHSELNMSSLELGDSALYFCASREQGAGKNIQYFGAGTRLSVL.

The chain recombines TRBV25-1 with TRBJ2-5, with 7 bases that match TRBD2. The junction had 6 bases not matched to a gene; V was cut back by 3 bases and J by 2 bases. The length of the CDR3 is 15 residues. Germline V gene data show CDR1 as MGHDK and CDR2 as SYGVNS. The CDR3 here is CASSDWLADQETQYF. The CDR3 nucleotides are TGTGCCAGCAGTGACTGGCTAGCGGATCAAGAGACCCAGTACTTC.

This clone was counted a single time. The V call is TRBV5-1, the J call TRBJ2-1, with a possible D match to TRBD2 (6 bases). The V gene's germline CDR1 is SGHRS and CDR2 YFSETQ. CDR3 length: 15 amino acids. V was clipped by 3 bases and J by 4 bases, with 14 bases between them. In nucleotides, the CDR3 is TGCGCCAGCAGCTCAACCGGGACTGGATACAATGAGCAGTTCTTC. Residues: CASSSTGTGYNEQFF.

The V and J genes are TRBV11-2 and TRBJ2-3; perhaps TRBD2 as D (5 bases). Germline V CDR1 and CDR2: SGHAT, FQNNGV. V was cut by 5 bases and J by 9 bases, with 27 bases left in between. The CDR3 consists of 17 residues. The CDR3 spells CASSPPGVPPGTGTQYF. DNA for the CDR3: TGTGCCAGCAGCCCCCCCGGGGTCCCCCCAGGAACCGGGACGCAGTATTTT.

This chain uses TRBV7-6 with TRBJ2-7; TRBD1 is a possible D gene (6 bases). Germline CDR1 reads SGHVS; CDR2 reads FNYEAQ. The CDR3 length is 14 residues. Trimming left V 5 bases short and J 3 bases short, with 14 bases between. The CDR3 coding sequence is TGTGCCAGCAGCCCCGGGACGGGACACTACGAGCAGTACTTC. Encoded protein: CASSPGTGHYEQYF.

The chain joins TRBV15 to TRBJ2-4, with D possibly TRBD1 on 6 matching bases. Trimming left V 3 bases short and J 4 bases short, with 13 bases between. Germline V CDR1 and CDR2: LNHNV, YYDKDF (reference sequence). This CDR3 contains 15 residues. This CDR3 reads CATSRGRQGKNIQYF. CDR3 DNA sequence: TGTGCCACCAGCAGGGGCAGGCAGGGGAAAAACATTCAGTACTTC.

This clone showed up just a few times. V is TRBV6-5 and J is TRBJ1-1; TRBD1 agrees at 7 bases. The CDR3 length is 12 residues. J gave up 7 bases and V 5 bases, and 4 bases lay outside the gene matches. Germline V gives CDR1 MNHEY, CDR2 SVGAGI. The CDR3 spells CASSQDRVEAFF. The CDR3 region has the DNA TGTGCCAGCAGTCAAGACAGGGTTGAAGCTTTCTTT.

The chain recombines TRBV5-4 with TRBJ2-3, with TRBD2 as a possible D gene (6 bases). The CDR3 covers 15 residues. The V and J ends lost 4 bases and 4 bases respectively, with 16 bases between them. Germline loops: CDR1 SGHNT, CDR2 YYREEE (reference sequence). The CDR3 is CASSQPEEGPDTQYF. The CDR3 DNA is TGTGCCAGCAGCCAACCTGAGGAGGGCCCAGATACGCAGTATTTT. Using reference TRBV5-4 and TRBJ2-3 for the parts outside the CDR3, the full variable domain is ETGVTQSPTHLIKTRGQQVTLRCSSQSGHNTVSWYQQALGQGPQFIFQYYREEENGRGNFPPRFSGLQFPNYSSELNVNALELDDSALYLCASSQPEEGPDTQYFGPGTRLTVL.

The CDR3 region has the DNA TGTGCCAGCAGCGCGGGGGGACAGTTTACGTTCTATGGCTACACCTTC. Protein product: CASSAGGQFTFYGYTF. The rearrangement links TRBV5-4 to TRBJ1-2; 7 bases fit TRBD1. The CDR3 length is 16 residues. Germline values: CDR1 SGHNT, CDR2 YYREEE (reference sequence). V lost 4 bases to trimming and J lost 4 bases; unmatched junction nucleotides: 13.

The V and J genes are TRBV7-3 and TRBJ2-3; 8 positions match TRBD1. The length of the CDR3 is 14 residues. Looked up from germline, CDR1 is SGHTA and CDR2 is FQGTGA. With V trimmed by 5 bases and J by 5 bases, 6 bases remained unmatched. CDR3 in amino acids: CASSPTGTGDTQYF. For the CDR3, the DNA is TGTGCCAGCAGCCCGACAGGGACAGGAGATACGCAGTATTTT. The complete variable domain, with remaining parts taken from reference TRBV7-3 and TRBJ2-3, reads GAGVSQTPSNKVTEKGKYVELRCDPISGHTALYWYRQSLGQGPEFLIYFQGTGAADDSGLPNDRFFAVRPEGSVSTLKIQRTERGDSAVYLCASSPTGTGDTQYFGPGTRLTVL.

The chain joins TRBV30 to TRBJ2-7; tentative D call: TRBD2 (6 bases). Germline assignment: CDR1 GTSNPN and CDR2 SVGIG (reference sequence). The V gene lost 1 base and the J gene lost 4 bases, with 14 bases spanning the gap. The CDR3 length is 14 residues. CDR3 nucleotide sequence: TGTGCCTGGAGTGACGAGGGACTTAAATACGAGCAGTACTTC. Its protein product is CAWSDEGLKYEQYF.

The CDR3 sequence is CASSQGQYRTDTQYF. The CDR3 DNA follows: TGTGCCAGCAGCCAAGGACAGTACCGCACAGATACGCAGTATTTT. The chain has TRBV7-2 and TRBJ2-3, with a weak D call TRBD1 (6 bases). CDR1 SGHTA and CDR2 FQGNSA come from the germline V gene. Trimming pared 5 bases from V and 1 base from J, leaving 13 bases between. CDR3 length: 15 residues.

The rearrangement joins TRBV14 to TRBJ2-1; tentative D call: TRBD2 (5 bases). The CDR3 is 15 residues long. The V and J ends lost 1 base and 10 bases respectively, with 17 bases between them. Germline CDR1 and CDR2: SGHDN and FVKESK. The DNA of the CDR3 is TGTGCCAGCAGCCAAGTAACGGGATTTAGTGGGGAGCAGTTCTTC. Translated: CASSQVTGFSGEQFF.

This chain links TRBV30 with TRBJ2-6; TRBD1 is a possible D gene (6 bases). Germline V lookup: CDR1 GTSNPN, CDR2 SVGIG (reference sequence). The V end was cut by 1 base, the J end by 0 bases, with 7 bases between. The CDR3 contains 15 residues. As DNA, the CDR3 is TGTGCCTGGAGTGAGGACAGCTCTGGGGCCAACGTCCTGACTTTC. It specifies CAWSEDSSGANVLTF.

This clone was seen only once. This chain uses TRBV13 with TRBJ2-7; 12 bases line up with TRBD2. The germline V gene has CDR1 PRHDT and CDR2 FYEKMQ (reference sequence). Losses at the gene ends were 4 bases for V and 2 bases for J; bases not matched to a gene: 6. CDR3 size: 16 residues. The DNA of the CDR3 is TGTGCCAGCAGCTCGACTAGCGGGAGTCTGGCCTACGAGCAGTACTTC. Translated, it gives CASSSTSGSLAYEQYF.

V gene TRBV2 combines with J gene TRBJ2-2; possible D gene TRBD2, 6 bases. Per the germline V gene, CDR1 is SNHLY and CDR2 is FYNNEI. The CDR3 has 16 amino acids. Trimming shortened V by 7 bases and J by 5 bases, and 20 bases separated the two germline ends. The CDR3 nucleotides read TGTGCCAGCATCAGTCTGACGGGAGAGGGTACCGGGGAGCTGTTTTTT. It encodes CASISLTGEGTGELFF. The full variable domain, in which reference TRBV2 and TRBJ2-2 provide the parts outside the CDR3, is EPEVTQTPSHQVTQMGQEVILRCVPISNHLYFYWYRQILGQKVEFLVSFYNNEISEKSEIFDDQFSVERPDGSNFTLKIRSTKLEDSAMYFCASISLTGEGTGELFFGEGSRLTVL.

The rearrangement uses TRBV11-2 and TRBJ2-1, with 8 bases identical to TRBD1. The ends lost 5 bases at V and 1 base at J; junction bases unmatched: 7. Germline assignment: CDR1 SGHAT and CDR2 FQNNGV. This CDR3 is 16 amino acids long. CDR3 amino acids: CASSPPGQGSYNEQFF. The CDR3 region has the DNA TGTGCCAGCAGCCCCCCCGGACAGGGATCCTACAATGAGCAGTTCTTC.

The chain links TRBV21-1 to TRBJ2-3; the D call in the table, TRBD1, was not verified against the DNA. TRBV21-1 is tagged as a pseudogene. The length of the CDR3 is 15 residues. CDR3 nucleotides: TGTGCCAGCAGCATTCCGGGACAGACCACAGATACGCAGTATTTT. This gives the protein CASSIPGQTTDTQYF.